This TCR beta chain was recorded in a study of shared clonotypes between healthy human individuals. Running of the assay took place at deep level. TCRdb's table, derived via immunoSEQ multiplex PCR, lists solely in-frame clones and lacks some. The sample contains 2.5 million or so clones, 90% to 95% of which appear only once. Study outcomes and limitations: Clonotypes shared by all four donors outscored non-shared clonotypes in generation probability. Having only a few donors restricted how much genetic and exposure-history diversity was captured.

With respect to this clone: Its matching antigen is unknown.

Healthy and HIV-negative, the adult donors had no recent acute infections or vaccinations. Per the germline V gene, CDR1 is MDHEN and CDR2 is SYDVKM. Trimming left V 8 bases short and J 4 bases short, with 9 bases between. The CDR3 runs 11 residues. Sequencing was done on a sample of naive CD4+ T cells sorted from blood. Subset denoted: CD45RA+ positively selected. The J gene is TRBJ2-7, the V gene TRBV28; D is ambiguous. The receptor was isolated from a man aged 18 to 30 in good health. CDR3 sequence reads: CASAAWYEQYF. In DNA form, the CDR3 reads TGTGCCAGCGCTGCTTGGTACGAGCAGTACTTC. Together with reference TRBV28 and TRBJ2-7, the CDR3 gives the full variable domain: DVKVTQSSRYLVKRTGEKVFLECVQDMDHENMFWYRQDPGLGLRLIYFSYDVKMKEKGDIPEGYSVSREKKERFSLILESASTNQTSMYLCASAAWYEQYFGPGTRLTVT.